These T cell receptor beta chains were read from a single sample in a study of cytomegalovirus exposure and HLA in healthy donors. The method was immunoSEQ multiplex PCR; TCRdb's version includes in-frame clones alone and lacks a portion of them. There are roughly 100,000 clones in the sample; roughly 79% occur only once, and roughly 2% lies in the top ten. Sequenced input: PBMCs. All receptors derive from a man in his forties or fifties in good health and CMV-seronegative. CDR3s include the opening cysteine and the closing phenylalanine or tryptophan. Each record gives: V gene, J gene, D gene, clone size, CDR3 DNA, CDR3 protein. A D gene is named only where the DNA matches it firmly. Clone size is given for some rows only: seen once, a few or many times, or a class if the clone is expanded.

V gene: TRBV19
J gene: TRBJ2-6
D gene: .
clone size: .
CDR3 DNA: TGTGCCAGTAGTTTCCTCGACGTAGACACCCAGGCCAACGTCCTGACTTTC
CDR3 protein: CASSFLDVDTQANVLTF

V gene: TRBV6-5
J gene: TRBJ2-7
D gene: .
clone size: .
CDR3 DNA: TGTGCCAGCAGCTCCCCCGTACAGGGAGTCTACGAGCAGTACTTC
CDR3 protein: CASSSPVQGVYEQYF

V gene: TRBV7-2
J gene: TRBJ2-7
D gene: TRBD2
clone size: once
CDR3 DNA: TGTGCCACAACAAGGGGGGGACTAGCGGAAAACTACGAGCAGTACTTC
CDR3 protein: CATTRGGLAENYEQYF

V gene: TRBV19
J gene: TRBJ2-1
D gene: TRBD1
clone size: .
CDR3 DNA: TGTGCCAGTAGTGCCCCTATGGGACAGGGGTACAATGAGCAGTTCTTC
CDR3 protein: CASSAPMGQGYNEQFF

V gene: TRBV5-1
J gene: TRBJ2-3
D gene: .
clone size: once
CDR3 DNA: TGCGCCAGCAGCTTGGCTTTAGATACGCAGTATTTT
CDR3 protein: CASSLALDTQYF

V gene: TRBV7-9
J gene: TRBJ2-1
D gene: .
clone size: .
CDR3 DNA: TGTTCCAGCTGGGGGCGGGAGAAGGAGTTCTTC
CDR3 protein: CSSWGREKEFF

V gene: TRBV7-2
J gene: TRBJ2-7
D gene: .
clone size: .
CDR3 DNA: TGTGCCAGCAGCTTAGAGCGCCCGGGGTTGAGCTCCTACGAGCAGTACTTC
CDR3 protein: CASSLERPGLSSYEQYF

V gene: TRBV27
J gene: TRBJ1-1
D gene: .
clone size: .
CDR3 DNA: TGTGCCAGCAGTATAGAGGCGAACACTGAAGCTTTCTTT
CDR3 protein: CASSIEANTEAFF

V gene: TRBV6-6
J gene: TRBJ1-4
D gene: .
clone size: .
CDR3 DNA: TGTGCCAGCAGTGCCGGGGGGGGCCCTAATGAAAAACTGTTTTTT
CDR3 protein: CASSAGGGPNEKLFF

V gene: TRBV5-1
J gene: TRBJ2-7
D gene: TRBD1
clone size: .
CDR3 DNA: TGCGCCAGCAGCTTGGGTCGGGACAGAGGTTACGAGCAGTACTTC
CDR3 protein: CASSLGRDRGYEQYF

V gene: TRBV2
J gene: TRBJ2-5
D gene: .
clone size: .
CDR3 DNA: TGTGCCAGCAGTCGGGGGGCCGCGGAGACCCAGTACTTC
CDR3 protein: CASSRGAAETQYF

V gene: TRBV7-2
J gene: TRBJ2-7
D gene: .
clone size: .
CDR3 DNA: TGTGCCAGCAGCGCAGGGGTTTCGCTCGAGCAGTACTTC
CDR3 protein: CASSAGVSLEQYF

V gene: TRBV6-5
J gene: TRBJ1-4
D gene: .
clone size: .
CDR3 DNA: TGTGCCAGCAGTTGGACAGCAACTAACGAAAAACTGTTTTTT
CDR3 protein: CASSWTATNEKLFF

V gene: TRBV4-3
J gene: TRBJ2-3
D gene: TRBD2
clone size: once
CDR3 DNA: TGCGCCAGCAGCCAAAGGGACATTGGACTAGCGGTCACAGATACGCAGTATTTT
CDR3 protein: CASSQRDIGLAVTDTQYF

V gene: TRBV18
J gene: TRBJ2-2
D gene: .
clone size: .
CDR3 DNA: TGTGCCAGCTCACCGCTTAGAGGGCCTCAGGGGACCGGGGAGCTGTTTTTT
CDR3 protein: CASSPLRGPQGTGELFF

V gene: TRBV5-4
J gene: TRBJ2-5
D gene: .
clone size: .
CDR3 DNA: TGTGCCAGCAGCTTGATTGGAGTTCAAGAGACCCAGTACTTC
CDR3 protein: CASSLIGVQETQYF

V gene: TRBV5-8
J gene: TRBJ1-5
D gene: .
clone size: few
CDR3 DNA: TGTGCCAGCAGCTTTATGAATCAGCCCCAGCATTTT
CDR3 protein: CASSFMNQPQHF

V gene: TRBV5-7
J gene: TRBJ1-2
D gene: .
clone size: few
CDR3 DNA: TGTGCCAGCAGCTTGGCCGGGAATTGGGGGCACTATGGCTACACCTTC
CDR3 protein: CASSLAGNWGHYGYTF

V gene: TRBV7-9
J gene: TRBJ2-2
D gene: .
clone size: .
CDR3 DNA: TGTGCCAGCAGCTTATTAAACACCGGGGAGCTGTTTTTT
CDR3 protein: CASSLLNTGELFF

V gene: TRBV7-6
J gene: TRBJ2-7
D gene: .
clone size: .
CDR3 DNA: TGTGCCAGCAGCGAACATCACGAGCAGTACTTC
CDR3 protein: CASSEHHEQYF

V gene: TRBV15
J gene: TRBJ2-5
D gene: .
clone size: few
CDR3 DNA: TGTGCCACCAGCAGAGGAGGGGGTCGACAAGAGACCCAGTACTTC
CDR3 protein: CATSRGGGRQETQYF

V gene: TRBV28
J gene: TRBJ2-7
D gene: .
clone size: .
CDR3 DNA: TGTGCCAGCAGTTTTAACTACGAGCAGTACTTC
CDR3 protein: CASSFNYEQYF

V gene: TRBV2
J gene: TRBJ2-7
D gene: .
clone size: .
CDR3 DNA: TGTGCCAGCAGCTTATTGGGCGGGTATGACTCCTACGAGCAGTACTTC
CDR3 protein: CASSLLGGYDSYEQYF

V gene: TRBV7-2
J gene: TRBJ1-2
D gene: .
clone size: .
CDR3 DNA: TGTGCCAGCAGCCCTAGTAGGGGCAGTATACGCCTCGGCTATGGCTACACCTTC
CDR3 protein: CASSPSRGSIRLGYGYTF

V gene: TRBV29-1
J gene: TRBJ2-3
D gene: TRBD1
clone size: few
CDR3 DNA: TGCAGCGGAGACAGGGGAGGTAGGGATACGCAGTATTTT
CDR3 protein: CSGDRGGRDTQYF

V gene: TRBV6-5
J gene: TRBJ2-2
D gene: .
clone size: .
CDR3 DNA: TGTGCCAGCAGTTACGTTCGGAGGGCAGTCGGGGAGCTGTTTTTT
CDR3 protein: CASSYVRRAVGELFF

V gene: TRBV5-5
J gene: TRBJ2-7
D gene: .
clone size: few
CDR3 DNA: TGTGCCAGCAGCTTGGCGGCAGGACGGGCGGGCTACGAGCAGTACTTC
CDR3 protein: CASSLAAGRAGYEQYF

V gene: TRBV6-6
J gene: TRBJ1-2
D gene: TRBD1
clone size: .
CDR3 DNA: TGTGCCAGCAGCTACCGGGACAGCTACTCTGGCTACACCTTC
CDR3 protein: CASSYRDSYSGYTF

V gene: TRBV28
J gene: TRBJ2-1
D gene: TRBD2
clone size: .
CDR3 DNA: TGTGCCAGCCTTTCCCTTAGCGGGGGAATCAATGAGCAGTTCTTC
CDR3 protein: CASLSLSGGINEQFF